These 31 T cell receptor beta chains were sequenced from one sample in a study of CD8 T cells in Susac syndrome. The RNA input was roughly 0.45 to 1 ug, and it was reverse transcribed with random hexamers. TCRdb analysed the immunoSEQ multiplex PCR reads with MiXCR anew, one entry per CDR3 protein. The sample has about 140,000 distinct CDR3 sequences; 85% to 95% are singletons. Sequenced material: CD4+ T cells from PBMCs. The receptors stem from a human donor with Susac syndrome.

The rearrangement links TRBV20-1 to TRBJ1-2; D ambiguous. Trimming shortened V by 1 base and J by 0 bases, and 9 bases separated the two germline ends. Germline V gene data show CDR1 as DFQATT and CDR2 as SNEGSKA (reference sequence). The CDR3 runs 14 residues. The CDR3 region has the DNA TGCAGTGCTAGAGTGGCGGGAACTAACTATGGCTACACCTTC. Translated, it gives CSARVAGTNYGYTF.

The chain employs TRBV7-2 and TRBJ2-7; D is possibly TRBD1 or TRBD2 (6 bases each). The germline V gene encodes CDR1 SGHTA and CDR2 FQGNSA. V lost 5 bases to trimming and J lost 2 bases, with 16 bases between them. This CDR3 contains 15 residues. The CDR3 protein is CASSLMGGPTYEQYF. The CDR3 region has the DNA TGTGCCAGCAGCCTTATGGGGGGCCCTACCTACGAGCAGTACTTC.

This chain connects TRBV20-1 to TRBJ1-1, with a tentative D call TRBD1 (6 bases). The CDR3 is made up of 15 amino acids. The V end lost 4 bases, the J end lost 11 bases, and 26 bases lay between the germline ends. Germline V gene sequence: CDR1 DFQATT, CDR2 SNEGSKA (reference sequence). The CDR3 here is CSATQAAGGVGRAFF. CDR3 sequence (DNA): TGCAGTGCTACCCAAGCGGCGGGGGGCGTTGGTCGGGCTTTCTTT.

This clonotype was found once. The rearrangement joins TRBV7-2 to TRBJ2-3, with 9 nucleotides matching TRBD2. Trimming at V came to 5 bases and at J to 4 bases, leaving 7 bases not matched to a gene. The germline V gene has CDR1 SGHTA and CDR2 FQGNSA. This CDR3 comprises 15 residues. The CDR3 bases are TGTGCCAGCAGCGACGGCGGGAGGGCCCCAGATACGCAGTATTTT. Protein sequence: CASSDGGRAPDTQYF. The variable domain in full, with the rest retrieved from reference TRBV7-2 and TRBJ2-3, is GAGVSQSPSNKVTEKGKDVELRCDPISGHTALYWYRQSLGQGLEFLIYFQGNSAPDKSGLPSDRFSAERTGGSVSTLTIQRTQQEDSAVYLCASSDGGRAPDTQYFGPGTRLTVL.

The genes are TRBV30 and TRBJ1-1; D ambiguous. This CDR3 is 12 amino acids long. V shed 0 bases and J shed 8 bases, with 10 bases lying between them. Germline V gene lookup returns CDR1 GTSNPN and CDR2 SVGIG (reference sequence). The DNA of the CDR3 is TGTGCCTGGAGTGTAAGGTCGGGAGAAGCTTTCTTT. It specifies CAWSVRSGEAFF.

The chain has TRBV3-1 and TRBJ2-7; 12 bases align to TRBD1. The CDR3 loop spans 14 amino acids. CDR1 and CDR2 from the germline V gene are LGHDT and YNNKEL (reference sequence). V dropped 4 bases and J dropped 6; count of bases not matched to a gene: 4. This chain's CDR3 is CASSLKGQGAEQYF. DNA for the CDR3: TGTGCCAGCAGCCTTAAGGGACAGGGGGCCGAGCAGTACTTC.

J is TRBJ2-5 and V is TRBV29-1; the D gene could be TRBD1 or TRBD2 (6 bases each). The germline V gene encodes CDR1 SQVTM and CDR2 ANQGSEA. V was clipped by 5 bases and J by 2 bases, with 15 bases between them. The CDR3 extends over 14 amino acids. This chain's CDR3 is CSVRGWGAQETQYF. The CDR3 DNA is TGCAGCGTTCGAGGATGGGGGGCTCAAGAGACCCAGTACTTC.

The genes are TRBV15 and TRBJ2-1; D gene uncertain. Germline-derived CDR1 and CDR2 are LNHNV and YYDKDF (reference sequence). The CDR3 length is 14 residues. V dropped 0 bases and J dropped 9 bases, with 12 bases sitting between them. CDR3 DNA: TGTGCCACCAGCAGAGACCGGGCGCCCGGTGAGCAGTTCTTC. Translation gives CATSRDRAPGEQFF.

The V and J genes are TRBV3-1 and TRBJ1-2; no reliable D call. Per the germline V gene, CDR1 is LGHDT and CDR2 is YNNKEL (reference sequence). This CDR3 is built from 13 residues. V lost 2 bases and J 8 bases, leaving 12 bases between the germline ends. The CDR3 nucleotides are TGTGCCAGCAGCCAACGATACATCGCAGGCTACACCTTC. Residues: CASSQRYIAGYTF.

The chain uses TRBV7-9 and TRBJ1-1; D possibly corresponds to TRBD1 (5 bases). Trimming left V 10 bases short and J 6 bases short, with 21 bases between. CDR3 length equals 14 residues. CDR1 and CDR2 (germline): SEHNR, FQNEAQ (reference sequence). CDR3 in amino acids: CAIGGFRQSPEAFF. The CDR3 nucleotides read TGTGCCATTGGGGGGTTTCGTCAATCCCCTGAAGCTTTCTTT.

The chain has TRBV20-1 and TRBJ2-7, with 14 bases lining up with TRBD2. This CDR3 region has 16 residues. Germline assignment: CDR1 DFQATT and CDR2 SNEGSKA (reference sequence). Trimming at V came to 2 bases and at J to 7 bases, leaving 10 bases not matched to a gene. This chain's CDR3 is CSARTPTSGGANEQYF. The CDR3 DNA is TGCAGTGCTAGAACCCCGACTAGCGGGGGGGCGAATGAGCAGTACTTC.

CDR3 nucleotide sequence: TGTGCCAGCAGGGGCCAGCGGAGCTACACCTTC. Its translation: CASRGQRSYTF. The gene calls are TRBV25-1 and TRBJ1-2; no reliable D call. The CDR3 runs 11 residues. CDR1 is MGHDK and CDR2 is SYGVNS in the germline V gene. Trimming took off 6 bases at V and 9 bases at J, with 11 bases between the two ends.

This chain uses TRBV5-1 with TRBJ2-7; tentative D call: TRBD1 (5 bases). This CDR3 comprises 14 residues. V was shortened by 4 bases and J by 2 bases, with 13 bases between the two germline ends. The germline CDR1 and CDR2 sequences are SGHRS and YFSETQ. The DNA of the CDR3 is TGCGCCAGCAGCACAGGAAACTACCCCTACGAGCAGTACTTC. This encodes CASSTGNYPYEQYF.

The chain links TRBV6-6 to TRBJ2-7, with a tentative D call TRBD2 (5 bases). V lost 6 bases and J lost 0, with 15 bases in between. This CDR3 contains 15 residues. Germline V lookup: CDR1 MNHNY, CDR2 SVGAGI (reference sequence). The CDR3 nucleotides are TGTGCCAGCAGAGCCGGACGGGATTACTCCTACGAGCAGTACTTC. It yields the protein CASRAGRDYSYEQYF.

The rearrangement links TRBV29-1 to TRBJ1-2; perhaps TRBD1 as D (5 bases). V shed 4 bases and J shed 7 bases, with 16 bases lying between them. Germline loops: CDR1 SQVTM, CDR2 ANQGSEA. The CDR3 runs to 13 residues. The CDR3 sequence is CSVGSAGMGGYTF. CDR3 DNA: TGCAGCGTTGGGTCGGCAGGGATGGGTGGCTACACCTTC.

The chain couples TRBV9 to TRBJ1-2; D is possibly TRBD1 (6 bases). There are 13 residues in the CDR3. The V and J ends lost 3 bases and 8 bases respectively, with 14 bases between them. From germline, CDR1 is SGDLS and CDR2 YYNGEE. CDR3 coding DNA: TGTGCCAGCAGCGCGGGGGCGGCAGACGGCTACACCTTC. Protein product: CASSAGAADGYTF.

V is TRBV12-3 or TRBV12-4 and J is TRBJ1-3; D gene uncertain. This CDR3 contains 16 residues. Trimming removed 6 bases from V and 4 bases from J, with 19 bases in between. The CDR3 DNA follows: TGTGCCAGCAGACGCGACCTTGGGGAGATCGGAAACACCATATATTTT. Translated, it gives CASRRDLGEIGNTIYF.

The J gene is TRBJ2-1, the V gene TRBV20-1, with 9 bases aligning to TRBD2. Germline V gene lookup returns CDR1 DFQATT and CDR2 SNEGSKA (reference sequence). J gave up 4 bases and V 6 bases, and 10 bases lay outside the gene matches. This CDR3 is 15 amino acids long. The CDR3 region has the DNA TGCAGTGCCTTACGCGGGGGGGGGACATACAATGAGCAGTTCTTC. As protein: CSALRGGGTYNEQFF.

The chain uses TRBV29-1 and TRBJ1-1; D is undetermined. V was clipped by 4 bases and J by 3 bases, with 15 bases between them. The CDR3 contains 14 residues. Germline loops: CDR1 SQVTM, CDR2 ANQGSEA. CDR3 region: CSVVTRSRDTEAFF. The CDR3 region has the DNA TGCAGCGTTGTTACAAGGAGCCGGGACACTGAAGCTTTCTTT.

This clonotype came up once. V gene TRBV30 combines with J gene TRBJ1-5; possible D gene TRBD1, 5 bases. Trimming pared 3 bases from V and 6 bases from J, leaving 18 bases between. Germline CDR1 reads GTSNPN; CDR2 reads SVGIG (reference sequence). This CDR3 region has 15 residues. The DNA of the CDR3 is TGTGCCTGGAGCCGTTTCGGGCAGGGTCTTCAGCCCCAGCATTTT. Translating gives CAWSRFGQGLQPQHF. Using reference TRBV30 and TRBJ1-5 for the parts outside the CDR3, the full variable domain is SQTIHQWPATLVQPVGSPLSLECTVEGTSNPNLYWYRQAAGRGLQLLFYSVGIGQISSEVPQNLSASRPQDRQFILSSKKLLLSDSGFYLCAWSRFGQGLQPQHFGDGTRLSIL.

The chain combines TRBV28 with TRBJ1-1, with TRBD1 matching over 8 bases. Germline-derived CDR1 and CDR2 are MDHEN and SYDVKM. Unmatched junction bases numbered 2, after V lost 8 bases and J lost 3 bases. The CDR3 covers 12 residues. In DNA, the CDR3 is TGTGCCAGCCGCAGGGGGCACACTGAAGCTTTCTTT. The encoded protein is CASRRGHTEAFF.

This CDR3 reads CSARDLIGETQYF. The CDR3 DNA sequence: TGCAGTGCCAGGGACCTCATTGGAGAGACCCAGTACTTC. This chain uses TRBV20-1 with TRBJ2-5; D might be TRBD1 or TRBD2, each matching 5 bases. Germline V gene data show CDR1 as DFQATT and CDR2 as SNEGSKA (reference sequence). Trimming pared 6 bases from V and 4 bases from J, leaving 15 bases between. The CDR3 consists of 13 residues.

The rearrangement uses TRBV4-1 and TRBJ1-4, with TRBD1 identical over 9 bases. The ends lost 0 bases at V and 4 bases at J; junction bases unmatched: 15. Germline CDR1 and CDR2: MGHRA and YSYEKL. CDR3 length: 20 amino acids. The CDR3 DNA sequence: TGCGCCAGCAGCCAAGAGGAAGGGGGACAGGGCTTTGCGGGTAATGAAAAACTGTTTTTT. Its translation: CASSQEEGGQGFAGNEKLFF.

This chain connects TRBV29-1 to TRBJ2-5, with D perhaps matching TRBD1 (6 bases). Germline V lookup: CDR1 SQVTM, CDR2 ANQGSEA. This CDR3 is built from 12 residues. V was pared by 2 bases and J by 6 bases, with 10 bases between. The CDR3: CSVELGAKTQYF. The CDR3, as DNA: TGCAGCGTTGAATTGGGGGCTAAGACCCAGTACTTC.

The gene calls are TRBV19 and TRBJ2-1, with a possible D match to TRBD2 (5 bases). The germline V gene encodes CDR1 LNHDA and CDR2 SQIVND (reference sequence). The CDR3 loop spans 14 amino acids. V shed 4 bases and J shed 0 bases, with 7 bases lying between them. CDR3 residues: CASSSAGSYNEQFF. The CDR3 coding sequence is TGTGCCAGTAGTAGCGCGGGCTCCTACAATGAGCAGTTCTTC.

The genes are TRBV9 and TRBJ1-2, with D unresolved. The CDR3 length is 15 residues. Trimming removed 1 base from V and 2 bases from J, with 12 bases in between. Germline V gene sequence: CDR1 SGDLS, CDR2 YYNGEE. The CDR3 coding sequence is TGTGCCAGCAGCGTATTCGAGAGAGCAAACTATGGCTACACCTTC. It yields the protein CASSVFERANYGYTF.

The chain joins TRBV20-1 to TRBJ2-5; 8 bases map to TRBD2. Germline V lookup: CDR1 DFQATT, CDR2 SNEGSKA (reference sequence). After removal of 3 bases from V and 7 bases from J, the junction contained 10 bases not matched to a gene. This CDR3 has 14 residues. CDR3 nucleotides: TGCAGTGCTAGTTTGGCTAGCGGGCGGGGGACCCAGTACTTC. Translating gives CSASLASGRGTQYF.

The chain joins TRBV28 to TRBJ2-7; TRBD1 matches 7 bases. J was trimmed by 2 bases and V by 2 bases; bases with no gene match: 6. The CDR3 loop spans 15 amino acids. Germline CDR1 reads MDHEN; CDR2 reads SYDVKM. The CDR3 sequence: CASSLGGQGAYEQYF. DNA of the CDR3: TGTGCCAGCAGTTTAGGAGGTCAGGGGGCCTACGAGCAGTACTTC.

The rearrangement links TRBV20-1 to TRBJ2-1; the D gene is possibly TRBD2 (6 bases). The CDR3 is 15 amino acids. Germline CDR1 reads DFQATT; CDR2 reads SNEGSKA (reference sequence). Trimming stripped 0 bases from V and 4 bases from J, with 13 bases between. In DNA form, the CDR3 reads TGCAGTGCTAGAGATATGGCGGGATCATACAATGAGCAGTTCTTC. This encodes CSARDMAGSYNEQFF.

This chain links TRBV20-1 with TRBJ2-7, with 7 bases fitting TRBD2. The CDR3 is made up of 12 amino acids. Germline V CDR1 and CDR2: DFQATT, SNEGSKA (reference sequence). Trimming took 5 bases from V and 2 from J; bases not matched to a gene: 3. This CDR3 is CSAPGTTYEQYF. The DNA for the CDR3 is TGCAGTGCTCCCGGGACTACCTACGAGCAGTACTTC.

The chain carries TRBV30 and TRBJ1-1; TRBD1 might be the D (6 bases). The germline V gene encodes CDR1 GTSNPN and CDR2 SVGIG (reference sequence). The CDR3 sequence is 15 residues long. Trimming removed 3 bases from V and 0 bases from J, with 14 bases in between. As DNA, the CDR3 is TGTGCCTGGAGCGACCGGAGGACAGTGAACACTGAAGCTTTCTTT. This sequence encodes CAWSDRRTVNTEAFF.